A selection of T cell receptor beta chains follows, all from one sample in a study of T cell repertoires in cytomegalovirus infection. These receptors' antigens are unknown. TCRdb ran MiXCR on the reads and lists one entry per CDR3 protein. The data show 250,000 to 300,000 distinct CDR3 sequences, with roughly a fifth seen just once and around 20% held by the top ten. Sequencing used cultured PBMCs, obtained from culture after CMV antigen stimulation. These receptors were obtained from a human donor in good health (CMV status not recorded). Some clones in this sample may be carry-over from other donors' samples. Each CDR3 is given with its conserved first and last residue. Each record gives: J gene, V gene, D gene, clone size, CDR3 DNA, CDR3 protein. D genes are given only for firm matches. Clone size is stated in some rows and not others, as once, few, many or a class when expanded.

>TRBJ2-1|TRBV20-1|TRBD2|NA
TGCAGTGCTAGAGATTTTAAGGGATCCCTAGCGGGAGGGGACAATGAGCAGTTCTTC
CSARDFKGSLAGGDNEQFF
>TRBJ1-1|TRBV9|NA|NA
TGTGCCAGCACCCCCCCCGGTCCGAGCGTCACTGAAGCTTTCTTT
CASTPPGPSVTEAFF
>TRBJ2-3|TRBV5-1|NA|NA
TGCGCCAGCAGCTCGTCGGGGCTGGAAACAGATACGCAGTATTTT
CASSSSGLETDTQYF
>TRBJ2-1|TRBV24-1|NA|once
TGTGCCACCAGTTCTATTGTTGGGAACGATGAGCAGTTCTTC
CATSSIVGNDEQFF
>TRBJ2-1|TRBV20-1|NA|NA
TGCAGTGCTAGAGAGTCGGAGGCTTCCTACAATGAGCAGTTCTTC
CSARESEASYNEQFF
>TRBJ1-1|TRBV20-1|NA|NA
TGCAGTGCTAGTTTTGGGGCTTACACTGAAGCTTTCTTT
CSASFGAYTEAFF
>TRBJ2-5|TRBV7-8|NA|many
TGTGCCAGCAGCTTAGCGCGTGGATCAGGGTTTGAGACCCAGTACTTC
CASSLARGSGFETQYF
>TRBJ1-2|TRBV12-5|TRBD1|NA
TGTGCTAGTGGTCCTCCAGGGGGGTTCTATGGCTACACCTTC
CASGPPGGFYGYTF
>TRBJ2-4|TRBV9|NA|NA
TGTGCCAGCAGCGATCATAAGGATCCGTACTTC
CASSDHKDPYF
>TRBJ1-5|TRBV5-6|NA|many
TGTGCCAGCAGCTCCGGGAGCGGACTTAGCAATCAGCCCCAGCATTTT
CASSSGSGLSNQPQHF
>TRBJ2-1|TRBV19|TRBD2|NA
TGTGCCAGTAGTTCACACGGGACTAGCGGGACGAACTCCTACAATGAGCAGTTCTTC
CASSSHGTSGTNSYNEQFF
>TRBJ2-1|TRBV12-3/TRBV12-4|NA|many
TGTGCCAGCAGTTTATCGGCGGGTTGGATTTACAATGAGCAGTTCTTC
CASSLSAGWIYNEQFF
>TRBJ1-2|TRBV24-1|NA|few
TGTGCCACCAGTGATTTTTCCGGGGGAGATGGCTACACCTTC
CATSDFSGGDGYTF
>TRBJ1-5|TRBV28|NA|NA
TGTGCCAGCACCTTAGGTCGGGGTTTTCAGCCCCAGCATTTT
CASTLGRGFQPQHF
>TRBJ2-5|TRBV7-6|NA|many
TGTGCCAGCAGCTTATTGGCAGAAGAGACCCAGTACTTC
CASSLLAEETQYF
>TRBJ2-1|TRBV7-9|NA|NA
TGTGCCAGCAGCTCCCCGAGAGAGAGGAACAATGAGCAGTTCTTC
CASSSPRERNNEQFF
>TRBJ2-2|TRBV7-2|TRBD1|many
TGTGCCAGCAGCCCCTGGACAGGGGGAGGAACCGGGGAGCTGTTTTTT
CASSPWTGGGTGELFF
>TRBJ2-1|TRBV7-2|TRBD1|many
TGTGCCAGCAGCTTATCGGTTGGGCAGGGGGTATACAATGAGCAGTTCTTC
CASSLSVGQGVYNEQFF
>TRBJ2-1|TRBV7-8|NA|few
TGTGCCAGCAGCTTAGGTGCTGGGATAAACAATGAGCAGTTCTTC
CASSLGAGINNEQFF
>TRBJ2-2|TRBV10-3|NA|NA
TGTGCCATCACTCCAGCGAACACCGGGGAGCTGTTTTTT
CAITPANTGELFF
>TRBJ1-1|TRBV9|TRBD1|NA
TGTGCCAGCAGCGCCCGCGCTGGACAGGCTCCGAATGGTGAAGCTTTCTTT
CASSARAGQAPNGEAFF
>TRBJ1-5|TRBV7-2|NA|many
TGTGCCAGCAGCTTGGACAGAAGCAATCAGCCCCAGCATTTT
CASSLDRSNQPQHF
>TRBJ1-5|TRBV12-5|NA|many
TGTGCTAGTGGTCCCCGGAGGGATCAGCCCCAGCATTTT
CASGPRRDQPQHF
>TRBJ2-2|TRBV7-2|TRBD2|few
TGTGCCAGCAGCTTAGTAGCGGGGTCGAACACCGGGGAGCTGTTTTTT
CASSLVAGSNTGELFF
>TRBJ2-1|TRBV7-9|TRBD1|few
TGTGCCAGCAGCACCCGGGACAGCGCCTATGCCTACAATGAGCAGTTCTTC
CASSTRDSAYAYNEQFF
>TRBJ1-5|TRBV28|NA|few
TGTGCCAGCAGTCCGGACATAAATCAGCCCCAGCATTTT
CASSPDINQPQHF
>TRBJ2-5|TRBV18|TRBD2|few
TGTGCCAGCTCACCGCCCGGGGGGAAAGGGGAGACCCAGTACTTC
CASSPPGGKGETQYF
>TRBJ2-1|TRBV19|TRBD2|NA
TGTGCCAGTTCCGGACGGGCGGGAGGCAGTGAGTTCTTC
CASSGRAGGSEFF
>TRBJ2-1|TRBV18|TRBD2|NA
TGTGCCAGCTCACCTGGGACTAGCGATGAGCAGTTCTTC
CASSPGTSDEQFF
>TRBJ2-5|TRBV5-1|TRBD2|NA
TGCGCCAGCAGCCCCGGGACTAGCGGTGAGACCCAGTACTTC
CASSPGTSGETQYF
>TRBJ1-1|TRBV28|NA|NA
TGTGCCAGCAGTTTCGCCAGGGGTTTTGGGAACACTGAAGCTTTCTTT
CASSFARGFGNTEAFF
>TRBJ2-5|TRBV6-6|TRBD1|few
TGTGCCAGCAGTTGGCGGGACAGGCAAGAGACCCAGTACTTC
CASSWRDRQETQYF
>TRBJ1-5|TRBV12-3/TRBV12-4|NA|NA
TGTGCCAGCAGTCCCCACATGGAGCCCCAGCATTTT
CASSPHMEPQHF
>TRBJ1-6|TRBV20-1|NA|NA
TGCAGTGCTAGAGATGGTTCGATTAATTCACCCCTCCACTTT
CSARDGSINSPLHF
>TRBJ2-1|TRBV6-2/TRBV6-3|NA|NA
TGTGCCAGCAGTAGATCGGGTGGCTATCACGGGCAGTTCTTC
CASSRSGGYHGQFF
>TRBJ1-5|TRBV7-8|NA|NA
TGTGCCAGCAGCTTAGGGGGCCAGTGGGATCAGCCCCAGCATTTT
CASSLGGQWDQPQHF
>TRBJ2-3|TRBV7-9|NA|many
TGTGCCAGCAGCCCCGGGACGCATACGCAGTATTTT
CASSPGTHTQYF
>TRBJ2-1|TRBV4-3|NA|NA
TGCGCCAGCAGCCCCGGGATTAGCGATCGTTTTTACAATGAGCAGTTCTTC
CASSPGISDRFYNEQFF
>TRBJ2-7|TRBV9|NA|NA
TGTGCCAGCAGCGTAGAACGTGGGGAGCAGTACTTC
CASSVERGEQYF
>TRBJ2-1|TRBV12-3/TRBV12-4|NA|many
TGTGCCAGCAGTTTTTTACGATCCTACAATGAGCAGTTCTTC
CASSFLRSYNEQFF
>TRBJ1-1|TRBV7-9|TRBD1|many
TGTGCCAGCACCCGGACAGGGGAGGATTTCTTT
CASTRTGEDFF